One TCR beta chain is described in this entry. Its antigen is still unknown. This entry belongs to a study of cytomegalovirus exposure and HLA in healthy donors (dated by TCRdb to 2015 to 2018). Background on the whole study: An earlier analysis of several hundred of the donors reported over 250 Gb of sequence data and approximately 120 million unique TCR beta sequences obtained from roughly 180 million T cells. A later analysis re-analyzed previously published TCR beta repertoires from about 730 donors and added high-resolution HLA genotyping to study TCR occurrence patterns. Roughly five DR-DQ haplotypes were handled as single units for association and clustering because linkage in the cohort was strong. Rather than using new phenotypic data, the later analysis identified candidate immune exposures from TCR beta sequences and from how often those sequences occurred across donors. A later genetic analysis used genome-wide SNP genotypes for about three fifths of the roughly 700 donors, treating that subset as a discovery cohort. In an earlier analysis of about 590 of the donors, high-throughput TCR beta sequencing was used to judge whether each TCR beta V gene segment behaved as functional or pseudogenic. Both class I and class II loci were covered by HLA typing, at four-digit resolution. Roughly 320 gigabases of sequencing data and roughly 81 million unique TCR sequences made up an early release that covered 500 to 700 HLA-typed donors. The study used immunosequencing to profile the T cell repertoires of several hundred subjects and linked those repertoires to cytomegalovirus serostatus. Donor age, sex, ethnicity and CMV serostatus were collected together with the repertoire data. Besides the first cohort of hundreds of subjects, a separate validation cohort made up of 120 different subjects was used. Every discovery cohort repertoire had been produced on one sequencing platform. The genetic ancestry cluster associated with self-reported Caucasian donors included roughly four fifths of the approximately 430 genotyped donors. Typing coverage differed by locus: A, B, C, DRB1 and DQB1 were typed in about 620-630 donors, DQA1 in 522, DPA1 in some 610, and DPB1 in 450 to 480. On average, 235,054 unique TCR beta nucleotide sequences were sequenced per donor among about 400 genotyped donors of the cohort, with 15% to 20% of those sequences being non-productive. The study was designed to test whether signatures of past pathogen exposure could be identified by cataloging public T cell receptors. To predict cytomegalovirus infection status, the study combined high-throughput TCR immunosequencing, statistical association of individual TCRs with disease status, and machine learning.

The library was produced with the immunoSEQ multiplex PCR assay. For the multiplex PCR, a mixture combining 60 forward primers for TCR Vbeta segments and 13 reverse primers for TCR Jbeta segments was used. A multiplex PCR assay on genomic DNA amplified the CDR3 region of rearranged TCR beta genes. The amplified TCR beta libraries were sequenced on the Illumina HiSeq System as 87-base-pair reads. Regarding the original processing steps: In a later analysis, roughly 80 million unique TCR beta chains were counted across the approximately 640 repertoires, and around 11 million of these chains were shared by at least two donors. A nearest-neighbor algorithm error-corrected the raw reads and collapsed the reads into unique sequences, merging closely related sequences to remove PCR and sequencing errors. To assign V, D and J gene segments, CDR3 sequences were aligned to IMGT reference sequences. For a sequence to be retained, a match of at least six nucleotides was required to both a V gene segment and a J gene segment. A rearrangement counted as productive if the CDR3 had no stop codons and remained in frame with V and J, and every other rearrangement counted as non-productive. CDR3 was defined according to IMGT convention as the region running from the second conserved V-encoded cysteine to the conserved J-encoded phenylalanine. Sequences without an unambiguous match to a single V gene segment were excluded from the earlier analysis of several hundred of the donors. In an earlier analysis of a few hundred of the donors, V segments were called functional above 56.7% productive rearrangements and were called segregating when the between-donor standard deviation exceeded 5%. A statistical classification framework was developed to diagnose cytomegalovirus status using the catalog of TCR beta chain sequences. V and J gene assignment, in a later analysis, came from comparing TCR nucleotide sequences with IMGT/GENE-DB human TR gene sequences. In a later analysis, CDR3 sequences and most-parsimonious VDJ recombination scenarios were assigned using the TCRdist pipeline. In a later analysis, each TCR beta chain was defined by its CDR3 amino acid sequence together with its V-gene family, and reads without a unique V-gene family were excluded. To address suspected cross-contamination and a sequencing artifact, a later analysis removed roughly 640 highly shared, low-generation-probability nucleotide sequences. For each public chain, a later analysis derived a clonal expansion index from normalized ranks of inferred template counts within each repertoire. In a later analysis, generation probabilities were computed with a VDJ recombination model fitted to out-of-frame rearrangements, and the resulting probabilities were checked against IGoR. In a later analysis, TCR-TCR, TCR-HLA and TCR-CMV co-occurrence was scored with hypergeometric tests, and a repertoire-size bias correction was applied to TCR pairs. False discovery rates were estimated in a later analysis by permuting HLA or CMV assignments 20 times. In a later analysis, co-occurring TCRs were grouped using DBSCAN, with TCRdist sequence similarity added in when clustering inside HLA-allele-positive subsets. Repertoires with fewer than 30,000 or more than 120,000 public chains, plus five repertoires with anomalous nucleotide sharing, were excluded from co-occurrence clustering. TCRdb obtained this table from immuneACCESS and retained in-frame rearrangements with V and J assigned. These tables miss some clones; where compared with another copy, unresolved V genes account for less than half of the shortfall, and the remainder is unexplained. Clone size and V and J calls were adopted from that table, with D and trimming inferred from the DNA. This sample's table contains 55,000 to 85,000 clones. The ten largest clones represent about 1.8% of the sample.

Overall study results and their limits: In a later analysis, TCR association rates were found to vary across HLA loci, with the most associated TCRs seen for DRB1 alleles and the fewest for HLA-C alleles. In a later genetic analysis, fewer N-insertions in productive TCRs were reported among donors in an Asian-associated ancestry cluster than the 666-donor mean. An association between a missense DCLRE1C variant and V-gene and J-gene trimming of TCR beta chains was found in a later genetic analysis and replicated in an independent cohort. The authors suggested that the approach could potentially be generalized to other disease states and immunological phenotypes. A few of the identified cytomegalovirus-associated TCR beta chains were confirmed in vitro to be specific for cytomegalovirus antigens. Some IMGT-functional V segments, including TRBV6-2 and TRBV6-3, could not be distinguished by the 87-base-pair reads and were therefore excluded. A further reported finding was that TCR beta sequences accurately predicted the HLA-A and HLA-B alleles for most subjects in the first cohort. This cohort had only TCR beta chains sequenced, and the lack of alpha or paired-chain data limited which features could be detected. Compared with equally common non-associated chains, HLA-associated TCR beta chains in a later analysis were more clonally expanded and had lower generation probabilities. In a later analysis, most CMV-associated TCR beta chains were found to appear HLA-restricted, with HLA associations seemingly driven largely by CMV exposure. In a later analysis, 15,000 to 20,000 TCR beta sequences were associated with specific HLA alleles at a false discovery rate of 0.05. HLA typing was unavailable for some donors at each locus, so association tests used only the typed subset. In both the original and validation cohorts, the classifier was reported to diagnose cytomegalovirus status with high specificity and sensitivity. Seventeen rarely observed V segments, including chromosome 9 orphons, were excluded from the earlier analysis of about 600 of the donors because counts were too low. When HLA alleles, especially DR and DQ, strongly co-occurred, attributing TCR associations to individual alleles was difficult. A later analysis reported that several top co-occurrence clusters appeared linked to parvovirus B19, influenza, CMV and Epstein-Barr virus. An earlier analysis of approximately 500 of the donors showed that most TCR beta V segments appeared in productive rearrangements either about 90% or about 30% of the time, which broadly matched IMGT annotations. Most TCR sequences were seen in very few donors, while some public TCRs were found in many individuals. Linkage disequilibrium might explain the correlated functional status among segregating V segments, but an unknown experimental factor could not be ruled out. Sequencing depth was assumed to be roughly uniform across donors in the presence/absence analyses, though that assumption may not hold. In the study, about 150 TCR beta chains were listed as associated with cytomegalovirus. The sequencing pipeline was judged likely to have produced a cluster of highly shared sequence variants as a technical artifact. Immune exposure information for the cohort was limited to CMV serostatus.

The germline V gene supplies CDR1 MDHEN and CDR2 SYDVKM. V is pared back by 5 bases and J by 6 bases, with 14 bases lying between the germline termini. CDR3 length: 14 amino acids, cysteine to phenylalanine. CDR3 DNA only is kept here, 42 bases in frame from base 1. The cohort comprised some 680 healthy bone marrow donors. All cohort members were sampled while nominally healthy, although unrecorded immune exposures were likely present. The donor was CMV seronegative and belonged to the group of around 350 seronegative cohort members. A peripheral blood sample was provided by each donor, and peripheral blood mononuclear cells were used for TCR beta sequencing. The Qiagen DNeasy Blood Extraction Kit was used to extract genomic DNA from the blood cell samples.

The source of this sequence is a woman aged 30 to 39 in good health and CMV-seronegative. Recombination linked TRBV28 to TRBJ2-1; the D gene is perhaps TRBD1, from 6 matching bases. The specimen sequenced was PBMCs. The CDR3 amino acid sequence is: CASSVYRVGNEQFF. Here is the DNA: TGTGCCAGCAGTGTATACAGGGTGGGCAATGAGCAGTTCTTC.